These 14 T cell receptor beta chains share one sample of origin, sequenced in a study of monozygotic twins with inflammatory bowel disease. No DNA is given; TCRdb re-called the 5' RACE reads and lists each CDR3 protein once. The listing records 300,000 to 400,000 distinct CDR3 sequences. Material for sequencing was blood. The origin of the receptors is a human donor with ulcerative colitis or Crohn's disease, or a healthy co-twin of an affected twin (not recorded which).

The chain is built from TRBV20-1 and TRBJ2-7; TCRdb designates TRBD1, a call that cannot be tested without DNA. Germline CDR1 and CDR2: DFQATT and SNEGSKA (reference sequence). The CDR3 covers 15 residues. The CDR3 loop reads CSARVPGGSRYEQYF.

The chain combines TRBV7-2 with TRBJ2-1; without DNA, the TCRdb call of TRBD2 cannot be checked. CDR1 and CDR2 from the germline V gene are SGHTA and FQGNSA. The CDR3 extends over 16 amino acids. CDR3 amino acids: CASSPKLAGTYNEQFF.

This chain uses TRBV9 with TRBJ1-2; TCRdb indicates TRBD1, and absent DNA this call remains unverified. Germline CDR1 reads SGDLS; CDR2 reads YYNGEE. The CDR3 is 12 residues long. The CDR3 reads CASSPGGAPPSF. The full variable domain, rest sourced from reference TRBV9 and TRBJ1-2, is DSGVTQTPKHLITATGQRVTLRCSPRSGDLSVYWYQQSLDQGLQFLIQYYNGEERAKGNILERFSAQQFPDLHSELNLSSLELGDSALYFCASSPGGAPPSFGSGTRLTVV.

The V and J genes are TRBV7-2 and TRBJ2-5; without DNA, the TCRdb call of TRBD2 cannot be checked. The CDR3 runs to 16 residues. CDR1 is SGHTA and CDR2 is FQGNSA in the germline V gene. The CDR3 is CASSEFLTGGLETQYF.

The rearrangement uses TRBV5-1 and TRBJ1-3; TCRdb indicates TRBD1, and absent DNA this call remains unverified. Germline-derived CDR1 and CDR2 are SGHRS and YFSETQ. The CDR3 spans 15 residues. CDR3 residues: CASSLNHRGGNTIYF.

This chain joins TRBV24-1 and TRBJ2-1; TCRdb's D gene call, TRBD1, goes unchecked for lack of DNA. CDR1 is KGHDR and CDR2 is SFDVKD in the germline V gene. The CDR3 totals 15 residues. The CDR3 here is CATSDLTDRGNEQFF.

The CDR3 is CSARDRRQGETQYF. The V gene is TRBV20-1, the J gene TRBJ2-5; lacking DNA, the TRBD1 call made by TCRdb goes unchecked. The CDR3 is 14 amino acids. Germline V gene lookup returns CDR1 DFQATT and CDR2 SNEGSKA (reference sequence).

CDR3 sequence: CASSLGTDSNQPQHF. V gene TRBV7-9 combines with J gene TRBJ1-5. This CDR3 region has 15 residues. Germline assignment: CDR1 SEHNR and CDR2 FQNEAQ (reference sequence).

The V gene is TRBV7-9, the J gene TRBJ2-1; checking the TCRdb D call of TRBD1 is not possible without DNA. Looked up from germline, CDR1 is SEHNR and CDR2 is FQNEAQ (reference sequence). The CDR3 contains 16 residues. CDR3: CASSSGTGEAYNEQFF.

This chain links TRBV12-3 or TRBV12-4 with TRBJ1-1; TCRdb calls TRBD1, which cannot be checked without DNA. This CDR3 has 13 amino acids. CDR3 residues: CASSYSRDRGTFF.

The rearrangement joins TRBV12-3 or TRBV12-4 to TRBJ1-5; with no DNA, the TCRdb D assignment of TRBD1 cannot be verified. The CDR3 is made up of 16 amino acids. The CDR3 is CASSFKGQHSNQPQHF.

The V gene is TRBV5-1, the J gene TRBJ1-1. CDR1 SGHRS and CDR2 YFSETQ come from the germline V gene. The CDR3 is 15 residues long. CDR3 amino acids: CASSPGPSGNTEAFF.

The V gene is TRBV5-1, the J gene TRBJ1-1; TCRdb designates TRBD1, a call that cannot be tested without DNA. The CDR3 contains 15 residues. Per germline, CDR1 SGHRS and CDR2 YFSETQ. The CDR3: CASSLAPGADTEAFF.

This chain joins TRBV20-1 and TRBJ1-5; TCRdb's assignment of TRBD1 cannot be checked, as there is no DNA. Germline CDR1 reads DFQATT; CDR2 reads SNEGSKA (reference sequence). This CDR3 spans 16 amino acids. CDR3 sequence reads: CSAPPGQGMGDQPQHF.